The T cell receptor (beta chain) described here comes from a study of blood T cell repertoires in COVID-19. Study at large: The United States, Italy and Spain supplied acute and convalescent COVID-19 samples. T cells, B-cell-depleted T cells, or PBMCs provided the cDNA or gDNA that served as material.

Original processing notes: Estimation of nucleated cell counts was performed using reference gene primer amplification. The protocol was immunoSEQ multiplex PCR, while the TCRdb copy is restricted to in-frame clones and leaves out a portion. V, J and clone size reflect that table, while D and trimming were determined from the DNA. Of 65,000 to 80,000 clones listed, 86% are singletons. V lost 7 bases and J 4 bases, leaving 10 bases between the germline ends. CDR3 length: 12 residues. The specimen sequenced was peripheral blood. This clonotype originated in a man aged 25-45 years with acute or convalescent COVID-19. The chain recombines TRBV12-3 or TRBV12-4 with TRBJ2-5; D is possibly TRBD2 (6 bases). The CDR3 nucleotides are TGTGCCAGCATGCGGGGCCCAGAGACCCAGTACTTC. It translates to CASMRGPETQYF.